This passage covers 32 T cell receptor beta chains from one sample sequenced in a study of tumor and adjacent non-tumor tissue in lung cancer. The library came from three nested PCR rounds adapted from ARM-PCR protocols. TCRdb re-derived calls from the multiplex PCR reads in MiXCR, one entry per CDR3 protein. Of under 95,000 distinct CDR3 sequences listed, just over 65% are singletons. RNA was extracted from bulk tissue without any cell sorting. Specimen: lung tumor tissue. These TCRs come from a man aged 55 to 70 with non-small cell lung cancer.

This chain joins TRBV4-1 and TRBJ2-7, with 8 bases identical to TRBD2. Germline loops: CDR1 MGHRA, CDR2 YSYEKL. V was clipped by 0 bases and J by 8 bases; unmatched bases: 9. The CDR3 extends over 15 amino acids. The chain's CDR3 is CASSQERLAKYKQYF. CDR3 bases: TGCGCCAGCAGCCAAGAGCGACTAGCGAAATATAAGCAGTACTTC.

As for this clonotype: A clone one base away is much larger, so this may be a read error. The chain combines TRBV12-3 or TRBV12-4 with TRBJ2-6; D unresolved. This CDR3 is 14 amino acids long. Here the CDR3 reads CASKTNSVANVLTF. CDR3 DNA: TGTGCCAGCAAAACCAACTCTGTGGCCAACGTCCTGACTTTC.

A note on this clonotype: The junction departs from germline at one end; a sequencing error may be responsible. The gene calls are TRBV20-1 and TRBJ1-1, with 7 bases fitting TRBD1. The CDR3 loop spans 14 amino acids. Germline-derived CDR1 and CDR2 are DFQATT and SNEGSKA (reference sequence). The chain's CDR3 is CGAKGATGQVMAFF. The CDR3, as DNA: TGCGGTGCTAAGGGGGCCACTGGACAAGTTATGGCTTTCTTT.

This clonotype was seen repeatedly, ten times or more. The gene calls are TRBV6-1 and TRBJ2-7, with TRBD2 matching 9 bases. Germline V gene data show CDR1 as MNHNS and CDR2 as SASEGT. J gave up 7 bases and V 4 bases, and 11 bases lay outside the gene matches. This CDR3 contains 15 residues. Here the CDR3 DNA reads TGTGCCAGCAGTGGGACTAGCGATCAGACGGGTGAGCAGTACTTC. Amino acids: CASSGTSDQTGEQYF.

Concerning this clonotype itself: A read error is possible here, since a much larger clone lies one base away. The gene calls are TRBV5-1 and TRBJ1-1; D may be TRBD1 (6 bases). Germline loops: CDR1 SGHRS, CDR2 YFSETQ. This CDR3 spans 16 amino acids. The CDR3, as DNA: TGCGCCAACAGCTTGGGAGGATCCCGGGACATCACTGAAGCTTTCTTT. Protein product: CANSLGGSRDITEAFF.

In its sample, this clonotype was seen many times. This chain links TRBV12-3 or TRBV12-4 with TRBJ1-3; TRBD1 matches 10 bases. Trimming took 7 bases from V and 4 from J; bases not matched to a gene: 10. This CDR3 contains 16 residues. In DNA form, the CDR3 reads TGTGCCAGCACCGAGGGACAGGGGTTATTCGGAAACACCATATATTTT. It codes for CASTEGQGLFGNTIYF.

The V and J genes are TRBV4-3 and TRBJ2-2; D may match TRBD1 or TRBD2 (5 bases each). V was pared by 0 bases and J by 6 bases, with 17 bases between. Germline CDR1 reads LGHNA; CDR2 reads YSLEER. CDR3 length: 17 residues. The CDR3: CASSQEGTSAASGELFF. The CDR3 DNA reads as TGCGCCAGCAGCCAAGAGGGGACCAGCGCTGCCTCCGGGGAGCTGTTTTTT.

The chain is built from TRBV4-1 and TRBJ2-1, with D perhaps TRBD2 (6 bases). This CDR3 comprises 15 residues. Germline-derived CDR1 and CDR2 are MGHRA and YSYEKL. In nucleotides, the CDR3 is TGCACTAGCAGCCAAGGAGGGATCGGGTACAATGAGCAGTTCTTC. Its protein product is CTSSQGGIGYNEQFF.

The chain employs TRBV30 and TRBJ1-2, with 7 bases aligning to TRBD1. After removal of 3 bases from V and 7 bases from J, the junction contained 11 bases not matched to a gene. Germline V lookup: CDR1 GTSNPN, CDR2 SVGIG (reference sequence). The CDR3 sequence is 14 residues long. Here the CDR3 DNA reads TGTGCCTGGAGCGGAACAGGGGTTCCTGGTGGCTACACCTTC. Translated: CAWSGTGVPGGYTF. The full variable domain, with the rest looked up from reference TRBV30 and TRBJ1-2, is SQTIHQWPATLVQPVGSPLSLECTVEGTSNPNLYWYRQAAGRGLQLLFYSVGIGQISSEVPQNLSASRPQDRQFILSSKKLLLSDSGFYLCAWSGTGVPGGYTFGSGTRLTVV.

Many counts were recorded for this clonotype. This chain links TRBV28 with TRBJ2-7, with a possible D match to TRBD2 (6 bases). CDR3 size: 13 residues. V was trimmed by 2 bases and J by 4 bases, leaving 9 bases between them. Germline V gene sequence: CDR1 MDHEN, CDR2 SYDVKM. CDR3 sequence reads: CASSLGTLYEQYF. CDR3 DNA sequence: TGTGCCAGCAGTTTAGGGACTTTATACGAGCAGTACTTC.

This clonotype came up once. One junction end disagrees with the germline gene, perhaps due to a read error. The rearrangement joins TRBV6-1 to TRBJ2-5; TRBD1 aligns across 11 bases. The germline CDR1 and CDR2 sequences are MNHNS and SASEGT. The CDR3 covers 17 residues. CDR3 amino acids: CASSERTGGGIGETQYF. CDR3 DNA: TGTGCTAGCAGTGAAAGGACAGGGGGCGGCATCGGGGAGACCCAGTACTTC.

Ten or more counts support this clonotype. The V gene is TRBV6-5, the J gene TRBJ1-4, with unresolved D. From germline, CDR1 is MNHEY and CDR2 SVGAGI. The CDR3 extends over 14 amino acids. V was cut by 0 bases and J by 5 bases, with 7 bases left in between. CDR3 residues: CASSYSGSNEKLFF. In DNA, the CDR3 is TGTGCCAGCAGTTACTCGGGCAGCAATGAAAAACTGTTTTTT.

This chain links TRBV11-2 with TRBJ2-7, with a tentative D call TRBD2 (7 bases). Trimming removed 7 bases at V and 0 bases at J, with 25 bases between. Germline V gives CDR1 SGHAT, CDR2 FQNNGV. This CDR3 region has 18 residues. The CDR3 region is CASTRTRGWTKSSYEQYF. Written as DNA, the CDR3 is TGTGCCAGCACCCGGACTAGGGGGTGGACCAAAAGCTCCTACGAGCAGTACTTC.

Concerning this clonotype: A junction boundary mismatches the germline segment, possibly from a read error. The chain combines TRBV4-2 with TRBJ2-4, with D unresolved. Germline loops: CDR1 LGHNA, CDR2 YNFKEQ. CDR3 size: 16 residues. The CDR3 protein is CTSSQDAVPPVKIQYF. The CDR3, as DNA: TGTACCAGCAGCCAAGATGCGGTCCCCCCAGTGAAGATTCAGTACTTC.

This clonotype showed up many times. V and J are TRBV11-2 and TRBJ1-2; D gene uncertain. Germline CDR1 is SGHAT and CDR2 is FQNNGV. V was shortened by 5 bases and J by 2 bases, with 3 bases between the two germline ends. The CDR3 is 11 residues long. The CDR3 loop reads CASSRNYGYTF. The CDR3 region has the DNA TGTGCCAGCAGCCGAAACTATGGCTACACCTTC.

This clonotype was seen only a few times. DNA for the CDR3: TGCGCCAGCAGCTTGGGCCAGGACAGCTACAATGAGCAGTTCTTC. Protein sequence: CASSLGQDSYNEQFF. V and J are TRBV5-1 and TRBJ2-1; D is possibly TRBD1 (6 bases). The CDR3 has 15 amino acids. The germline V and J ends were trimmed by 0 bases and 3 bases, with 10 bases remaining between them. Germline lookup yields CDR1 SGHRS and CDR2 YFSETQ.

With regard to this clonotype: One end of the junction does not line up with germline, which may come from a read error. The V call is TRBV4-1, the J call TRBJ2-6; D gene unclear. The CDR3 length is 17 residues. The germline V gene encodes CDR1 MGHRA and CDR2 YSYEKL. CDR3 bases: TGCGCCAGCAGTCAAGAACTAACGTCCTCCGGGGCCAACGTCCTGACTTTC. It is translated as CASSQELTSSGANVLTF.

A note on this clonotype: The germline gene is not matched at one end of the junction; a read error may be the cause. The chain couples TRBV6-6 to TRBJ1-1; tentative D call: TRBD1 (6 bases). This CDR3 is 13 amino acids long. Germline CDR1 is MNHNY and CDR2 is SVGAGI (reference sequence). The DNA of the CDR3 is TGTACCAGCAGTGCGCCAGGAGGGGGTGAAGCTTTCTTT. This gives the protein CTSSAPGGGEAFF.

Note on this clonotype: The germline gene is not matched at one end of the junction; a read error may be the cause. This chain uses TRBV11-1 with TRBJ2-4, with 9 positions matching TRBD1. The germline gives CDR1 SGHAT, CDR2 FQDESV (reference sequence). The length of the CDR3 is 15 residues. This CDR3 reads CVSSSTGGPGNIQYF. The CDR3 DNA follows: TGTGTCAGCAGTTCTACAGGGGGCCCGGGAAATATTCAGTACTTC. Filled out from reference TRBV11-1 and TRBJ2-4, the complete variable domain reads EAEVAQSPRYKITEKSQAVAFWCDPISGHATLYWYRQILGQGPELLVQFQDESVVDDSQLPKDRFSAERLKGVDSTLKIQPAELGDSAMYLCVSSSTGGPGNIQYFGAGTRLSVL.

The V call is TRBV6-2 or TRBV6-3, the J call TRBJ1-6; D gene unclear. CDR1 is MNHEY, CDR2 SVGEGT, per germline. The CDR3 is 16 amino acids. V gave up 5 bases and J gave up 10 bases, with 21 bases separating them. CDR3 region: CASSTPRVGVESPLHF. CDR3 nucleotide sequence: TGTGCCAGCAGTACCCCCCGGGTCGGGGTTGAATCACCCCTCCACTTT.

The sample holds a few counts of this clonotype. This sequence may be a read error, since a much larger clone differs from it by one base. J is TRBJ2-3 and V is TRBV12-3 or TRBV12-4; D possibly corresponds to TRBD2 (5 bases). This CDR3 contains 19 residues. Between the trimmed V and J ends, which lost 6 bases and 0 bases, there was a span of 25 bases. The CDR3 region is CASSPGGFVRNPSTDTQYF. CDR3 sequence (DNA): TGTGCCAGCAGCCCCGGAGGATTTGTTAGGAACCCTAGCACAGATACGCAGTATTTT.

This clonotype was counted ten times or more. The chain employs TRBV18 and TRBJ2-7; TRBD2 might be the D (7 bases). Trimming stripped 4 bases from V and 7 bases from J, with 20 bases between. Germline lookup yields CDR1 KGHSH and CDR2 LQKENI. The CDR3 runs 15 residues. CDR3 coding DNA: TGTGCCAGCTCACTGAGTGGGGGGGCCACGGGGGAGCAGTACTTC. Translating gives CASSLSGGATGEQYF.

The chain uses TRBV11-2 and TRBJ2-3, with a weak D call TRBD2 (5 bases). V was shortened by 3 bases and J by 2 bases, with 15 bases between the two germline ends. The CDR3 totals 16 residues. The V gene's germline CDR1 is SGHAT and CDR2 FQNNGV. CDR3 in DNA: TGTGCCAGCAGCTTGGGCGGCCGAGCGGACACAGATACGCAGTATTTT. The encoded protein is CASSLGGRADTDTQYF.

To note about this clonotype: This could be a read error, since a much larger clone is one nucleotide away. This chain joins TRBV5-1 and TRBJ1-1; D not certain. The CDR3 sequence is 13 residues long. The germline CDR1 and CDR2 sequences are SGHRS and YFSETQ. The DNA for the CDR3 is TGCGCCAGCAGCTTTCTGGGGAACACTGAAGCTCTCTTT. Protein product: CASSFLGNTEALF.

The rearrangement joins TRBV5-1 to TRBJ1-1; a possible D gene is TRBD1 (6 bases). Germline CDR1 is SGHRS and CDR2 is YFSETQ. This CDR3 is built from 14 residues. Trimming took 6 bases from V and 1 from J, leaving 13 bases between them. The CDR3 bases are TGCGCCAGCAACAGGGACGTACCGAACACTGAAGCTTTCTTT. Protein product: CASNRDVPNTEAFF.

This clonotype was observed a single time. This could be a read error, since a much larger clone is one nucleotide away. The chain recombines TRBV7-9 with TRBJ2-5; D tentatively reads TRBD1 or TRBD2 (5 bases each). This CDR3 comprises 16 residues. Germline CDR1 and CDR2: SEHNR and FQNEAQ (reference sequence). The V end lost 4 bases, the J end lost 3 bases, and 18 bases lay between the germline ends. CDR3 nucleotide sequence: TGTGCCAGCAGCTCAACTCCCGGGACCCACAAAGAGACCCAGTACTTC. Translation gives CASSSTPGTHKETQYF.

This chain uses TRBV2 with TRBJ2-1; D remains unclear. Germline loops: CDR1 SNHLY, CDR2 FYNNEI. There are 15 residues in the CDR3. The V end lost 2 bases, the J end lost 8 bases, and 16 bases lay between the germline ends. The CDR3 nucleotides are TGTGCCAGCAGTGAACTGGCTGGGGATGGGGATGAGCAGTTCTTC. Protein: CASSELAGDGDEQFF.

As to this clonotype: An end of the junction differs from the germline gene, which may be a read error. The chain couples TRBV11-3 to TRBJ2-2; TRBD1 agrees at 7 bases. This CDR3 is built from 15 residues. From germline, CDR1 is SGHNT and CDR2 YENEEA. The CDR3 region has the DNA TGTGCCAGCAGTAATGACAGGGCTCTCACCTGGGAGCTGTTTTTT. This encodes CASSNDRALTWELFF.

This clonotype was detected many times. V usage is TRBV29-1 and J usage is TRBJ2-5, with no clear D. V lost 5 bases and J lost 5, with 18 bases in between. Germline V gene lookup returns CDR1 SQVTM and CDR2 ANQGSEA. The CDR3 totals 14 residues. The CDR3 loop reads CSVSGVRLLETQYF. DNA of the CDR3: TGCAGCGTTTCTGGAGTGCGATTATTGGAGACCCAGTACTTC.

This clonotype occurred a few times. CDR3 protein: CSAIPLAGTYNEQFF. Written as DNA, the CDR3 is TGCAGTGCTATCCCTCTAGCGGGGACCTACAATGAGCAGTTCTTC. The V gene is TRBV20-1, the J gene TRBJ2-1; 9 bases line up with TRBD2. Per the germline V gene, CDR1 is DFQATT and CDR2 is SNEGSKA (reference sequence). The CDR3 is 15 residues long. After removal of 4 bases from V and 2 bases from J, the junction contained 6 bases not matched to a gene.

This sequence joins TRBV6-7 and TRBJ2-3; D may be TRBD1 (5 bases). TRBV6-7 is filed as an ORF, its function uncertain. The CDR3 consists of 16 residues. V shed 6 bases and J shed 0 bases, with 16 bases lying between them. This CDR3 reads CASRSPGDRSTDTQYF. DNA for the CDR3: TGTGCCAGCAGGTCACCCGGAGACAGAAGCACAGATACGCAGTATTTT.

In the case of this clonotype: A much larger clone differs by one base, so this may be a read error. This sequence joins TRBV11-2 and TRBJ2-6; D uncertain. V lost 2 bases, J lost 2 bases, and 7 bases lay in between. This CDR3 is 15 amino acids long. Germline V gives CDR1 SGHAT, CDR2 FQNNGV. The CDR3, as DNA: TGTGCCAGCAGCTTATTACATGCTGGGGCCAACGTCCTGACTTTC. It yields the protein CASSLLHAGANVLTF.